This TCR beta chain was recovered during a study of T-cell memory formation after mild COVID-19. Germline CDR1 and CDR2: LNHNV and YYDKDF (reference sequence). The CDR3 is made up of 18 amino acids. Trimming left V 0 bases short and J 5 bases short, with 22 bases between. A single record per CDR3 protein comes from TCRdb applying MiXCR to the 5' RACE reads. There are 300,000 to 350,000 distinct CDR3 sequences in the sample; approximately 15% occur only once, and roughly 20% lies in the top ten. The sequenced material came from PBMCs or a T cell subset sorted from them (not recorded which). This rearrangement joins TRBV15 to TRBJ2-5; D is unclear. This sequence originates from a man between 18 and 35 years old who had mild COVID-19 (a few samples of this study predate the infection). Cell type and time point are not known. CDR3 sequence (DNA): TGTGCCACCAGCAGAGATCCCCCAGGAGCGATGCATAAGGAGACCCAGTACTTC. Protein: CATSRDPPGAMHKETQYF.